The T cell receptor beta chain under discussion was sequenced for a study of control samples from healthy donors and cancer patients. TCRdb keeps only in-frame clones here, not all; method: immunoSEQ multiplex PCR. The table has 170,000 or so clones, around 92% seen once. Unmatched junction bases numbered 6, after V lost 7 bases and J lost 9 bases. CDR3 size: 11 residues. CDR1 SQVTM and CDR2 ANQGSEA come from the germline V gene. This receptor was taken from a woman between 35 and 50 years old in good health. Sequenced input: blood. V usage is TRBV29-1 and J usage is TRBJ2-1; 7 positions match TRBD1. The CDR3 DNA reads as TGCAGCGGACAGGGTAGGGTTGAGCAGTTCTTC. Protein: CSGQGRVEQFF.